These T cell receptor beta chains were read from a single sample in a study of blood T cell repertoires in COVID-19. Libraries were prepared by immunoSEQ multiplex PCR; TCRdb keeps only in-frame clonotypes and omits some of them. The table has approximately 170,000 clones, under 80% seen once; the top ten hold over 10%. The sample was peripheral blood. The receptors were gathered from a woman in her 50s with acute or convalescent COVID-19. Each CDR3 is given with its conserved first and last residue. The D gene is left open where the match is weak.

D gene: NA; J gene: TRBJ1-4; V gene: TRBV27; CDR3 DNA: TGTGCCAGCAGTTTATCGGCCTGGGAGGAAAAACTGTTTTTT; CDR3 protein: CASSLSAWEEKLFF
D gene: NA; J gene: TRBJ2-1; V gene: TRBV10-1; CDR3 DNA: TGCGCCAGCAGCAGCGGGCCCGGGGATGAGCAGTTCTTC; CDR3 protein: CASSSGPGDEQFF
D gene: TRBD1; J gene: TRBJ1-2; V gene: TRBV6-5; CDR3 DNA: TGTGCCAGCAAGGGACAGGATCCAACCTATGGCTACACCTTC; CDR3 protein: CASKGQDPTYGYTF
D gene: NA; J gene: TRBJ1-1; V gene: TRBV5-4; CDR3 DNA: TGTGCCAGCAGCTCCCCAGGGTCCCTGAACACTGAAGCTTTCTTT; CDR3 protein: CASSSPGSLNTEAFF
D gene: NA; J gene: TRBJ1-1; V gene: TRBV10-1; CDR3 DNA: TGCGCCAGCAGTGTCGACAGGAGGAACACTGAAGCTTTCTTT; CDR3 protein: CASSVDRRNTEAFF
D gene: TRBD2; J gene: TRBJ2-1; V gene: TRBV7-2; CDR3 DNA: TGTGCCAGCAGCTCTACTAGCGGGGGGGCGTCGAATGAGCAGTTCTTC; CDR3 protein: CASSSTSGGASNEQFF
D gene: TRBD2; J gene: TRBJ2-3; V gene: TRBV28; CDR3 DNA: TGTGCCAGCAGTTCACCGACTAGCCTGCAGTATTTT; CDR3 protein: CASSSPTSLQYF
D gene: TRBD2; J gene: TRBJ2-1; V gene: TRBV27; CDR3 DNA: TGTGCCAGCAGTACAACTAGCGGGAGTCCGAATGAGCAGTTCTTC; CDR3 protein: CASSTTSGSPNEQFF
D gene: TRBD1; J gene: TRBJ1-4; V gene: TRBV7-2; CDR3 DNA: TGTGCCAGCAGCCCTACAGGGGGGCGAAAACTGTTTTTT; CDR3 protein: CASSPTGGRKLFF
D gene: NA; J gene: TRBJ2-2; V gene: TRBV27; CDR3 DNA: TGTGCCAGCAGTTCAACAACCGGGGAGCTGTTTTTT; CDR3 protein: CASSSTTGELFF
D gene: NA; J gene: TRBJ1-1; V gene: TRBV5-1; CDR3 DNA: TGCGCCAGCAGCTGGGGGAGGGGGAACACTGAAGCTTTCTTT; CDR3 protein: CASSWGRGNTEAFF
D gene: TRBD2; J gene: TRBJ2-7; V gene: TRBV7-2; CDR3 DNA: TGTGCCAGCAGCCCGGGACTAGCTCAGTACGAGCAGTACTTC; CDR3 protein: CASSPGLAQYEQYF